Presented here are 6 T cell receptor beta chains from one specimen sequenced in a study of regulatory T cells in long-lasting Graves disease (dated by TCRdb to about 2021). Libraries were built with multiplex PCR. Sequencing used an Illumina HiSeq 4000. TCR beta libraries were built with iRepertoire HTBI primers and Arm-PCR amplification of CDR3 regions. TCRdb ran its own pipeline on the public reads, namely fastp trimming at Q25 and MiXCR clone calling, and kept in-frame beta chains. Records with the same CDR3 protein are collapsed into one entry carrying the most frequent genes and DNA. The sample records hundreds of thousands of distinct CDR3 sequences, about a sixth of which are singletons. The top ten clonotypes cover 25% to 30% of the sample. The time point label on this specimen signifies: newly diagnosed GD, antithyroid drugs for less than 3 months. For both TCR sequencing and RNA sequencing, RNA was extracted from PBMCs using TRIzol.

This sample also belongs to another study, concerning T cells in Graves' hyperthyroidism and ophthalmopathy.

This sample comprised peripheral blood mononuclear cells (PBMCs), obtained at new diagnosis, from a patient treated with antithyroid drugs. All receptors come from a man aged 40-50 years with Graves disease. Donor details come from another sample of the same person, matched by shared clones.

This clonotype was seen many times. This chain joins TRBV20-1 and TRBJ2-7, with D unclear. CDR3 length equals 15 residues. Germline CDR1 DFQATT, CDR2 SNEGSKA (reference sequence). The V end lost 0 bases, the J end lost 0 bases, and 12 bases lay between the germline ends. This CDR3 reads CSARDHRFSSYEQYF. CDR3 nucleotides: TGCAGTGCTAGAGATCATAGGTTCAGCTCCTACGAGCAGTACTTC.

This clonotype was seen ten or more times. The rearrangement uses TRBV10-3 and TRBJ2-7; 9 bases align to TRBD1. The germline gives CDR1 ENHRY, CDR2 SYGVKD. This CDR3 region has 17 residues. Trimming at V came to 0 bases and at J to 2 bases, leaving 8 bases not matched to a gene. In DNA form, the CDR3 reads TGTGCCATCAGTGAGTCGACCGGGACAGGGCCGACCTACGAGCAGTACTTC. It is translated as CAISESTGTGPTYEQYF.

Ten or more counts support this clonotype. The chain couples TRBV7-3 to TRBJ2-5; D uncertain. CDR3 length: 13 residues. CDR1 and CDR2 from the germline V gene are SGHTA and FQGTGA. Trimming pared 5 bases from V and 3 bases from J, leaving 10 bases between. The DNA for the CDR3 is TGTGCCAGCAGCACAGCCCTTAAAGAGACCCAGTACTTC. It translates to CASSTALKETQYF.

This clonotype was recorded at least ten times. This CDR3 reads CASGAGWPNYEQYF. In DNA, the CDR3 is TGTGCCAGCGGAGCAGGGTGGCCAAACTACGAGCAGTACTTC. V usage is TRBV6-1 and J usage is TRBJ2-7; tentative D call: TRBD1 (5 bases). This CDR3 has 14 residues. The V and J ends lost 8 bases and 3 bases respectively, with 17 bases between them. CDR1 and CDR2 from the germline V gene are MNHNS and SASEGT.

Turning to this clonotype: A much larger clone differs from this one at a single base, so this may be a read error. The chain links TRBV28 to TRBJ2-1, with D tentatively TRBD2 (7 bases). This CDR3 spans 14 amino acids. Germline lookup yields CDR1 MDHEN and CDR2 SYDVKM. The CDR3 sequence is CASSSGGAPETRYF. The CDR3 coding sequence is TGTGCCAGCAGTTCTGGGGGGGCGCCTGAGACCCGGTACTTC.

This clonotype was seen at least ten times. The chain is built from TRBV2 and TRBJ2-3; D may be TRBD1 or TRBD2 (6 bases each). The length of the CDR3 is 15 residues. With 8 bases removed from V and 3 bases from J, the gap between germline ends came to 18 bases. Germline values: CDR1 SNHLY, CDR2 FYNNEI. The CDR3 spells CASHPGAGRTDTQYF. The CDR3 region has the DNA TGTGCCAGCCACCCGGGGGCGGGGCGGACAGATACGCAGTATTTT.